Presented here are 31 T cell receptor beta chains from one specimen sequenced in a study of OX40 agonist ivuxolimab in advanced cancers. Measured with immunoSEQ multiplex PCR; TCRdb has only the in-frame clones, and not every one. In the table there are some 40,000 clones, 65% to 80% of which are singletons. The specimen was CD4+ or CD8+ T cells sorted from blood, collected in a trial of the OX40 agonist ivuxolimab. The source is an adult with an advanced solid tumor such as melanoma, head and neck, liver or kidney cancer.

The chain has TRBV6-6 and TRBJ2-3, with unresolved D. Germline-derived CDR1 and CDR2 are MNHNY and SVGAGI (reference sequence). V was trimmed by 2 bases and J by 4 bases, leaving 7 bases between them. The CDR3 runs to 13 residues. DNA of the CDR3: TGTGCCAGCAGTTACGGTAACCCAGATACGCAGTATTTT. Protein: CASSYGNPDTQYF.

This clone was found once. The genes are TRBV19 and TRBJ2-7; 11 nucleotides align to TRBD2. Germline lookup yields CDR1 LNHDA and CDR2 SQIVND (reference sequence). Trimming at V came to 5 bases and at J to 3 bases, leaving 6 bases not matched to a gene. The CDR3 totals 15 residues. CDR3 protein: CASSYRLAGNYEQYF. The DNA for the CDR3 is TGTGCCAGTAGTTACCGACTAGCGGGAAACTACGAGCAGTACTTC.

This rearrangement joins TRBV18 to TRBJ2-2; tentatively, D is TRBD2 (6 bases). Trimming removed 2 bases from V and 4 bases from J, with 11 bases in between. From germline, CDR1 is KGHSH and CDR2 LQKENI. The CDR3 totals 15 residues. The CDR3 protein is CASSPMEGSTGELFF. The CDR3 bases are TGTGCCAGCTCACCAATGGAGGGGAGCACCGGGGAGCTGTTTTTT.

The chain carries TRBV5-4 and TRBJ2-7; a possible D gene is TRBD1 (5 bases). The V end lost 1 base, the J end lost 5 bases, and 13 bases lay between the germline ends. CDR1 SGHNT and CDR2 YYREEE come from the germline V gene (reference sequence). The CDR3 is 14 residues long. CDR3 nucleotides: TGTGCCAGCAGCTTGTCTACAGGCGCTGACGAGCAGTACTTC. Amino acids: CASSLSTGADEQYF.

The genes are TRBV9 and TRBJ2-3; no clear D gene. CDR1 is SGDLS, CDR2 YYNGEE, per germline. V lost 4 bases to trimming and J lost 3 bases, with 15 bases between them. CDR3 length: 15 residues. CDR3 residues: CASSQIRGSTDTQYF. The CDR3 DNA sequence: TGTGCCAGCAGCCAAATCAGAGGCAGTACAGATACGCAGTATTTT.

This clone appeared once. The chain carries TRBV2 and TRBJ2-3, with 16 positions matching TRBD2. The CDR3 extends over 17 amino acids. After removal of 8 bases from V and 0 bases from J, the junction contained 5 bases not matched to a gene. The germline V gene has CDR1 SNHLY and CDR2 FYNNEI. The CDR3 reads CASSGLAGGISTDTQYF. As DNA, the CDR3 is TGTGCCAGCTCGGGACTAGCGGGAGGGATTAGCACAGATACGCAGTATTTT.

The chain uses TRBV7-9 and TRBJ2-5, with 8 positions matching TRBD1. The CDR3 loop spans 13 amino acids. Per germline, CDR1 SEHNR and CDR2 FQNEAQ (reference sequence). The ends lost 11 bases at V and 2 bases at J; junction bases unmatched: 7. The CDR3 protein is CAVDRGLQETQYF. CDR3 DNA: TGTGCCGTCGACAGGGGATTACAAGAGACCCAGTACTTC.

The chain carries TRBV18 and TRBJ1-1; unclear D gene. The CDR3 has 15 amino acids. The germline CDR1 and CDR2 sequences are KGHSH and LQKENI. Trimming took off 0 bases at V and 3 bases at J, with 11 bases between the two ends. The CDR3 reads CASSPPGGSHTEAFF. CDR3 DNA: TGTGCCAGCTCACCACCAGGAGGGTCTCACACTGAAGCTTTCTTT.

J is TRBJ2-7 and V is TRBV9, with TRBD1 matching 9 bases. The CDR3 extends over 16 amino acids. Losses at the gene ends were 4 bases for V and 6 bases for J; bases not matched to a gene: 14. CDR1 is SGDLS, CDR2 YYNGEE, per germline. CDR3 region: CASSPRLGTGIGEQYF. CDR3 nucleotides: TGTGCCAGCAGCCCTAGGTTGGGGACAGGGATCGGCGAGCAGTACTTC.

This clone has more than one count but fewer than ten. J is TRBJ1-4 and V is TRBV28; 7 bases agree with TRBD1. Germline lookup yields CDR1 MDHEN and CDR2 SYDVKM. Trimming removed 5 bases from V and 0 bases from J; junction bases left unmatched: 3. The CDR3 has 15 amino acids. CDR3 bases: TGTGCCAGCAGTCGGGACAGAGCAACTAATGAAAAACTGTTTTTT. This encodes CASSRDRATNEKLFF.

The V and J genes are TRBV7-8 and TRBJ2-7; no definite D call. Between the trimmed V and J ends, which lost 1 base and 3 bases, there was a span of 10 bases. The CDR3 loop spans 14 amino acids. From germline, CDR1 is SGHVS and CDR2 FQNEAQ. This CDR3 is CASSLEGNSYEQYF. Here the CDR3 DNA reads TGTGCCAGCAGCTTAGAGGGCAACAGCTACGAGCAGTACTTC.

This chain connects TRBV6-5 to TRBJ1-2; D ambiguous. The germline CDR1 and CDR2 sequences are MNHEY and SVGAGI. CDR3 length: 12 amino acids. V was cut by 2 bases and J by 8 bases, with 9 bases left in between. In DNA form, the CDR3 reads TGTGCCAGCAGTTACCCACAAGAGGGCTACACCTTC. Translation gives CASSYPQEGYTF.

V and J are TRBV5-1 and TRBJ2-3; 10 positions match TRBD2. This CDR3 has 16 residues. CDR1 is SGHRS, CDR2 YFSETQ, per germline. The V and J ends lost 6 bases and 4 bases, in that order; junction bases with no gene match: 11. Written as DNA, the CDR3 is TGCGCCAGCACCCGATCAGCGGGAGGGCCCTCAGATACGCAGTATTTT. It translates to CASTRSAGGPSDTQYF.

The J gene is TRBJ1-5, the V gene TRBV27; D gene uncertain. The germline gives CDR1 MNHEY, CDR2 SMNVEV (reference sequence). The CDR3 is 14 amino acids. V dropped 1 base and J dropped 6 bases, with 10 bases sitting between them. CDR3 in DNA: TGTGCCAGCAGTTTATGGGGAAACGCTCAGCCCCAGCATTTT. It encodes CASSLWGNAQPQHF.

The table lists this clone with a few counts. The chain carries TRBV28 and TRBJ2-6, with TRBD1 matching over 8 bases. Per germline, CDR1 MDHEN and CDR2 SYDVKM. This CDR3 is built from 15 residues. J lost 4 bases, V lost 6 bases, and 5 bases had no gene match. The CDR3 spells CASRQQGGGANVLTF. CDR3 coding DNA: TGTGCCAGCAGGCAACAGGGGGGCGGGGCCAACGTCCTGACTTTC.

This chain links TRBV7-3 with TRBJ2-1, with TRBD2 matching 10 bases. The CDR3 runs 15 residues. J gave up 4 bases and V 5 bases, and 5 bases lay outside the gene matches. The germline gives CDR1 SGHTA, CDR2 FQGTGA. CDR3 in DNA: TGTGCCAGCAGCCTGGTAGCGGGAGGTTACAATGAGCAGTTCTTC. Translation: CASSLVAGGYNEQFF.

The V and J genes are TRBV23-1 and TRBJ2-3, with D tentatively TRBD1 (5 bases). TRBV23-1 counts as an open reading frame of uncertain function. V gave up 4 bases and J gave up 0 bases, with 17 bases separating them. The CDR3 has 17 amino acids. The DNA of the CDR3 is TGCGCCAGCAGTCCCCCCCAGGGTTCCTCTAGCACAGATACGCAGTATTTT. Residues: CASSPPQGSSSTDTQYF.

The V gene is TRBV28, the J gene TRBJ1-4, with D uncertain. The CDR3 covers 15 residues. Germline V gives CDR1 MDHEN, CDR2 SYDVKM. V shed 5 bases and J shed 0 bases, with 10 bases lying between them. As DNA, the CDR3 is TGTGCCAGCAGTCCCCCGGGATCAACTAATGAAAAACTGTTTTTT. The encoded protein is CASSPPGSTNEKLFF.

This chain links TRBV19 with TRBJ2-5; no reliable D call. V lost 5 bases, J lost 5 bases, and 18 bases lay in between. Germline loops: CDR1 LNHDA, CDR2 SQIVND (reference sequence). The CDR3 runs 15 residues. In nucleotides, the CDR3 is TGTGCCAGTAGTGGGTCTCTGGGCCTAGGGGAGACCCAGTACTTC. It specifies CASSGSLGLGETQYF.

This sequence joins TRBV6-1 and TRBJ2-2; TRBD1 matches 7 bases. CDR1 is MNHNS, CDR2 SASEGT, per germline. After removal of 4 bases from V and 1 base from J, the junction contained 3 bases not matched to a gene. The CDR3 has 15 amino acids. The chain's CDR3 is CASSVRTGNTGELFF. CDR3 DNA: TGTGCCAGCAGTGTGAGGACAGGGAACACCGGGGAGCTGTTTTTT.

This clone was seen a few times. The V gene is TRBV2, the J gene TRBJ2-5, with D unclear. The germline CDR1 and CDR2 sequences are SNHLY and FYNNEI. V lost 11 bases, J lost 5 bases, and 18 bases lay in between. The CDR3 is 13 amino acids. The CDR3 sequence is CASTGPVRETQYF. The CDR3 DNA is TGTGCCTCAACCGGGCCTGTGCGGGAGACCCAGTACTTC.

V gene TRBV5-4 combines with J gene TRBJ2-3; 12 positions agree with TRBD2. The CDR3 covers 17 residues. Germline lookup yields CDR1 SGHNT and CDR2 YYREEE (reference sequence). Unmatched junction bases numbered 9, after V lost 2 bases and J lost 5 bases. The CDR3 DNA is TGTGCCAGCAGCTTTCACATGTCTAGCGGGAGGGGAGATACGCAGTATTTT. Translation gives CASSFHMSSGRGDTQYF.

The V gene is TRBV6-5, the J gene TRBJ2-7; 8 bases are a match to TRBD2. Unmatched junction bases numbered 9, after V lost 8 bases and J lost 3 bases. The CDR3 loop spans 14 amino acids. Germline CDR1 and CDR2: MNHEY and SVGAGI. The CDR3 here is CASRRSSGDYEQYF. The CDR3 DNA follows: TGTGCCAGCCGGCGGAGTAGCGGGGACTACGAGCAGTACTTC.

The gene calls are TRBV5-6 and TRBJ2-6; D perhaps matches TRBD1 (5 bases). The CDR3 is made up of 14 amino acids. Trimming cost V 6 bases and J 0 bases, with 7 bases left between them. Germline V gene data show CDR1 as SGHDT and CDR2 as YYEEEE. The CDR3 loop reads CASIQGSGANVLTF. CDR3 DNA sequence: TGTGCCAGCATCCAGGGCTCTGGGGCCAACGTCCTGACTTTC.

V is TRBV28 and J is TRBJ2-7; D possibly corresponds to TRBD1 (5 bases). Germline CDR1 reads MDHEN; CDR2 reads SYDVKM. Trimming pared 2 bases from V and 0 bases from J, leaving 11 bases between. The CDR3 has 15 residues. CDR3 nucleotide sequence: TGTGCCAGCAGTTTAACAGGCTTTATCTCCTACGAGCAGTACTTC. Amino acid sequence: CASSLTGFISYEQYF.

J is TRBJ1-4 and V is TRBV11-2, with D possibly TRBD1 on 5 matching bases. Trimming shortened V by 5 bases and J by 0 bases, and 16 bases separated the two germline ends. The CDR3 sequence is 17 residues long. CDR1 SGHAT and CDR2 FQNNGV come from the germline V gene. Here the CDR3 reads CASSPSGAAATNEKLFF. Written as DNA, the CDR3 is TGTGCCAGCAGCCCATCCGGGGCAGCCGCAACTAATGAAAAACTGTTTTTT. Variable domain in full (rest from reference TRBV11-2 and TRBJ1-4): EAGVAQSPRYKIIEKRQSVAFWCNPISGHATLYWYQQILGQGPKLLIQFQNNGVVDDSQLPKDRFSAERLKGVDSTLKIQPAKLEDSAVYLCASSPSGAAATNEKLFFGSGTQLSVL.

The rearrangement uses TRBV28 and TRBJ2-1; possible D gene TRBD2, 6 bases. This CDR3 contains 15 residues. Deletions cut 6 bases from V and 7 bases from J, with 19 bases between. Germline V CDR1 and CDR2: MDHEN, SYDVKM. DNA for the CDR3: TGTGCCAGCAGCCGAGGCGGGGTTTCAGGGAATGAGCAGTTCTTC. It codes for CASSRGGVSGNEQFF.

The chain employs TRBV18 and TRBJ1-5; 12 bases match TRBD1. Germline CDR1 KGHSH, CDR2 LQKENI. The trim removed 3 bases at V and 7 bases at J, leaving 4 bases unmatched. CDR3 length equals 15 residues. The CDR3 bases are TGTGCCAGCTCACCCGGGACAGGGGGCGCGCAGCCCCAGCATTTT. The encoded protein is CASSPGTGGAQPQHF.

The chain uses TRBV6-5 and TRBJ1-1; no definite D call. With 6 bases removed from V and 5 bases from J, the gap between germline ends came to 13 bases. The CDR3 has 13 amino acids. Looked up from germline, CDR1 is MNHEY and CDR2 is SVGAGI. The CDR3 here is CASRSPKGTEAFF. DNA for the CDR3: TGTGCCAGCAGATCCCCGAAGGGTACTGAAGCTTTCTTT.

This clone was counted only a few times. The chain has TRBV27 and TRBJ2-1; D may be TRBD2 (5 bases). Trimming left V 6 bases short and J 0 bases short, with 15 bases between. The CDR3 has 16 residues. Germline V CDR1 and CDR2: MNHEY, SMNVEV (reference sequence). The CDR3 bases are TGTGCCAGCAGATCCGGGATTTCGAGCTCCTACAATGAGCAGTTCTTC. Amino acid sequence: CASRSGISSSYNEQFF.

The V and J genes are TRBV5-6 and TRBJ2-7, with D tentatively TRBD2 (6 bases). CDR1 is SGHDT, CDR2 YYEEEE, per germline. This CDR3 has 13 residues. Between the trimmed V and J ends, which lost 6 bases and 3 bases, there was a span of 13 bases. In nucleotides, the CDR3 is TGTGCCAGCACTGACAGACTAGGCTACGAGCAGTACTTC. Translated, it gives CASTDRLGYEQYF.